This TCR beta chain came from a study of blood T cell repertoires in COVID-19. Study details: COVID-19 samples, acute and convalescent, were from the United States, Italy and Spain. PBMCs, B-cell-depleted T cells, or T cells provided the cDNA or gDNA that made up the material.

Per the study methods: Reference gene primer amplification yielded estimated nucleated cell counts. The repertoire was sequenced with immunoSEQ multiplex PCR; TCRdb's copy has only in-frame clones and lacks some. That table gives V, J and clone size, and the DNA gave D and trimming. The sample carries over 50,000 clones, about 80% recorded once. Turning to this clone: One end of the junction fails to match germline, which may point to a read error.

CDR3 size: 15 residues. CDR1 is MNHNS, CDR2 SASEGT, per germline. The sequence was obtained from a human donor in a cohort sampled during active COVID-19. Source material: peripheral blood. The J gene is TRBJ2-1, the V gene TRBV6-1, with D tentatively TRBD1 (6 bases). CDR3 loop: CASREAGVGYNEQFF. CDR3 nucleotides: TGTGCCAGCAGGGAAGCAGGGGTAGGCTACAATGAGCAGTTCTTC.